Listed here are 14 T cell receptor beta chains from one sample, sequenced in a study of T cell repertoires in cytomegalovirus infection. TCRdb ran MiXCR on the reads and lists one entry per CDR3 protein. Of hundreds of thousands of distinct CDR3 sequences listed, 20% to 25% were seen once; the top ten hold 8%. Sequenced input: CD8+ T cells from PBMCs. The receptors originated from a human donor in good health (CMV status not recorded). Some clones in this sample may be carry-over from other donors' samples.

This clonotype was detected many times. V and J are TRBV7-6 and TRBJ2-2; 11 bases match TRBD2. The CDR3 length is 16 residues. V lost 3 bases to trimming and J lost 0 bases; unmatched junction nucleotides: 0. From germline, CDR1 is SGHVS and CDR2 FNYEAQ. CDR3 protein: CASSFSGGANTGELFF. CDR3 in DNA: TGTGCCAGCAGCTTTAGCGGGGGGGCGAACACCGGGGAGCTGTTTTTT.

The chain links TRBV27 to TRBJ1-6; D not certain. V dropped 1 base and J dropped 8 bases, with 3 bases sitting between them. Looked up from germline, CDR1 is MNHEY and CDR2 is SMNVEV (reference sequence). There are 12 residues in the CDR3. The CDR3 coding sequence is TGTGCCAGCAGTTTATATGATTCACCCCTCCACTTT. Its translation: CASSLYDSPLHF.

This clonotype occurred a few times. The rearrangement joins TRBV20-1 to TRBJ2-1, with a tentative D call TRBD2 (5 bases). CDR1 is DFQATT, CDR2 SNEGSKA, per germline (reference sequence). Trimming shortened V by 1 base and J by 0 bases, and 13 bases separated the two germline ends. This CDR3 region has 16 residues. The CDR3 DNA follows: TGCAGTGCTAGAGTAATAGGTAGCGCCTCCTACAATGAGCAGTTCTTC. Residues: CSARVIGSASYNEQFF.

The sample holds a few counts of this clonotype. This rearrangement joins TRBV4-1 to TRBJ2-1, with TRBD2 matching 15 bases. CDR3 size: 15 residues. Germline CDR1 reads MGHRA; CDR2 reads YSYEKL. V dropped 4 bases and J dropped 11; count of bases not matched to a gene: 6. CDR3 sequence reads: CASSLSGTSGGQQFF. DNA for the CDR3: TGCGCCAGCAGCCTGTCCGGGACTAGCGGGGGGCAGCAGTTCTTC.

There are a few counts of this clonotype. CDR3 coding DNA: TGCGCCAGCAGCCAACACGAGACTCAGAGCTCCTACGAGCAGTACTTC. Translating it yields CASSQHETQSSYEQYF. The V call is TRBV4-1, the J call TRBJ2-7, with D unclear. In germline, CDR1 is MGHRA, CDR2 YSYEKL. The V and J ends lost 2 bases and 0 bases respectively, with 14 bases between them. The CDR3 spans 16 residues.

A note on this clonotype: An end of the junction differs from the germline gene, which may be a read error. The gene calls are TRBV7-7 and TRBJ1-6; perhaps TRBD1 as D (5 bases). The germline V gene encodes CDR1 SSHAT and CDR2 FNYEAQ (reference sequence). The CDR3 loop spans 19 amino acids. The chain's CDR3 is CASSSFRDGKDRDNSPLHF. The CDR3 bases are TGTGCTAGCAGCTCCTTCCGGGACGGTAAAGACCGGGATAATTCACCCCTCCACTTT.

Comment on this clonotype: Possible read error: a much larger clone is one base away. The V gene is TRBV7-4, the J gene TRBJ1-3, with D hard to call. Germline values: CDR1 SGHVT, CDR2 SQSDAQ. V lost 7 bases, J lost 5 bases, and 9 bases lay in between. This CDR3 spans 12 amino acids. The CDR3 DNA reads TGTGCCAGCAATCTTGAGAGAAACACCATATATTTT. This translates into CASNLERNTIYF.

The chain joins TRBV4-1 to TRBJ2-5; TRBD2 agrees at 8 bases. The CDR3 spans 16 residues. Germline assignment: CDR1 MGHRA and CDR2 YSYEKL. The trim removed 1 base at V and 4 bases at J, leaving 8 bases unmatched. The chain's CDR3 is CASSQGYGGVRETQYF. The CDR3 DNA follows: TGCGCCAGCAGCCAAGGGTACGGGGGGGTACGAGAGACCCAGTACTTC.

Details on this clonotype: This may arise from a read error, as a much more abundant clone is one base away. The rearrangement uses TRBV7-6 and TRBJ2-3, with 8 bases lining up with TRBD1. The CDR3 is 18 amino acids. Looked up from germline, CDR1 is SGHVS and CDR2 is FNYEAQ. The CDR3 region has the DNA TGTGTCAGCAGCTCGGGAGTTACCGTTCAGGGGGCGCGGGATACGCAGTATTTT. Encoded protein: CVSSSGVTVQGARDTQYF.

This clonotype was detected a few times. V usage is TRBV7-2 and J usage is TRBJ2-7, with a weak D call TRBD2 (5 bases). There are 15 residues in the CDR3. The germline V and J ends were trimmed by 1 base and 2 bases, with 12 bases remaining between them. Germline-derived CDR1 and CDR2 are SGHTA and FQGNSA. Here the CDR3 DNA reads TGTGCCAGCAGCTTAGGGGCGGGTTCTACCTACGAGCAGTACGTC. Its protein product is CASSLGAGSTYEQYV.

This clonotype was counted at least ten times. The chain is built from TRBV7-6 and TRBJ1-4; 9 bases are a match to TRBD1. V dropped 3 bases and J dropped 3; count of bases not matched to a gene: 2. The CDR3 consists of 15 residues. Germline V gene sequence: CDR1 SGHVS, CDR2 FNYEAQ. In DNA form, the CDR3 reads TGTGCCAGCAGCTTGGGGACAGGGTCTAATGAAAAACTGTTTTTT. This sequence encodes CASSLGTGSNEKLFF.

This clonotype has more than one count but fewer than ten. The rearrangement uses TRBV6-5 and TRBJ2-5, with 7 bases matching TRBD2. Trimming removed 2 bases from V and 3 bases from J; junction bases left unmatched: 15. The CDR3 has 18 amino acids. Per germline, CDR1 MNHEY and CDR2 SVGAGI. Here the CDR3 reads CASSYPPGWTRNKETQYF. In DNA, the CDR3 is TGTGCCAGCAGTTACCCGCCCGGCTGGACTAGGAATAAAGAGACCCAGTACTTC.

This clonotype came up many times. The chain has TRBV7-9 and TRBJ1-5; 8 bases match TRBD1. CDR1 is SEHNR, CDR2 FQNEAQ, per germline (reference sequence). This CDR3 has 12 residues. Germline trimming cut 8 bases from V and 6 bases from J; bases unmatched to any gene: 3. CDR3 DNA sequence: TGTGCCAGCCAGACAGGGGCTCAGCCCCAGCATTTT. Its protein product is CASQTGAQPQHF.

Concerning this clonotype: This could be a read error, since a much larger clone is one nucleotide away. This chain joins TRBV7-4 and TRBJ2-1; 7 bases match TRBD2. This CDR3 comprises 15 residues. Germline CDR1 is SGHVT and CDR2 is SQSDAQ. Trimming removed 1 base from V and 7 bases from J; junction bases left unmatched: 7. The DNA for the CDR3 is TGTGCCAGCAGCTTAGTAGGACTAGTGCCTAATGAGCAGTTCTTC. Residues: CASSLVGLVPNEQFF.